This T cell receptor beta chain derives from a study of cytomegalovirus exposure and HLA in healthy donors. Study-level background: Around 83% of a few hundred genotyped donors fell in the Caucasian-associated ancestry cluster.

Primers included in the PCR were 60 Vbeta and 13 Jbeta primers. Produced via immunoSEQ multiplex PCR; TCRdb's table is partial and in-frame only. The table records 170,000 or so clones, around 80% of them present only once. The V and J ends lost 1 base and 3 bases, in that order; junction bases with no gene match: 4. Germline values: CDR1 LNHNV, CDR2 YYDKDF (reference sequence). The CDR3 extends over 15 amino acids. Sequenced input: PBMCs. The chain recombines TRBV15 with TRBJ2-3, with 7 bases lining up with TRBD1. The sequence was obtained from a woman in her 40s in good health and CMV-seronegative. Here the CDR3 reads CATSRGGGITDTQYF. The CDR3 DNA is TGTGCCACCAGCAGAGGAGGGGGCATAACAGATACGCAGTATTTT.